The clone carrying this T cell receptor beta chain was counted only a few times. What it recognizes is unknown. The primer mix had 60 Vbeta and 13 Jbeta primers. Using immunoSEQ multiplex PCR, the repertoire was profiled, and TCRdb retains in-frame clones only, with some absent. The table records roughly 160,000 clones, 70% to 85% of them present only once. The source of the sample is a study of cytomegalovirus exposure and HLA in healthy donors. General observations from the study: There were some public TCRs occurring in many donors, but most TCR sequences were rare. Some TCR beta chains (164 of them) were listed as cytomegalovirus-associated.

The CDR3 is 14 amino acids. Germline CDR1 and CDR2: MNHNY and SVGAGI (reference sequence). Trimming stripped 5 bases from V and 2 bases from J, with 13 bases between. Material for sequencing was PBMCs. The chain joins TRBV6-6 to TRBJ2-7; unclear D gene. The TCR comes from a man in his forties in good health and CMV-seronegative. The CDR3 nucleotides read TGTGCCAGCAGTCCTACCAGCGAGACCTACGAGCAGTACTTC. Protein: CASSPTSETYEQYF.